The 17 T cell receptor beta chains reported below all come from one sample, sequenced in a study of cytomegalovirus exposure and HLA in healthy donors. The PCR contained 60 Vbeta and 13 Jbeta primers. Assay used: immunoSEQ multiplex PCR; TCRdb lists only in-frame clones, some missing. The table records more than 110,000 clones, 80% of them present only once. The source material was PBMCs. The receptors were gathered from a young man in good health and CMV-seronegative.

The rearrangement links TRBV7-9 to TRBJ2-3; 7 bases are shared with TRBD2. The CDR3 runs to 16 residues. The germline V gene has CDR1 SEHNR and CDR2 FQNEAQ (reference sequence). Unmatched junction bases numbered 9, after V lost 0 bases and J lost 6 bases. CDR3: CASSLAVGGPLDTQYF. The CDR3 nucleotides read TGTGCCAGCAGCTTAGCCGTGGGAGGGCCTCTGGATACGCAGTATTTT.

This clone turned up a few times. This chain uses TRBV5-4 with TRBJ2-7; possibly TRBD1 for D (5 bases). The V gene lost 0 bases and the J gene lost 3 bases, with 13 bases spanning the gap. CDR3 size: 15 residues. Germline V lookup: CDR1 SGHNT, CDR2 YYREEE (reference sequence). CDR3 bases: TGTGCCAGCAGCTTGGATAGCAGGGTCCTCTACGAGCAGTACTTC. This codes for CASSLDSRVLYEQYF.

The rearrangement joins TRBV7-2 to TRBJ2-7; D is undetermined. V lost 5 bases to trimming and J lost 3 bases, with 14 bases between them. The CDR3 consists of 14 residues. CDR1 SGHTA and CDR2 FQGNSA come from the germline V gene. Written as DNA, the CDR3 is TGTGCCAGCAGCCGAGCGATGAAGATCTACGAGCAGTACTTC. This codes for CASSRAMKIYEQYF.

The chain combines TRBV4-1 with TRBJ2-4; D might be TRBD1 (5 bases). Looked up from germline, CDR1 is MGHRA and CDR2 is YSYEKL. V lost 1 base and J lost 3, with 19 bases in between. The CDR3 is 18 amino acids. CDR3 amino acids: CASSQVGRASGNKNIQYF. Here the CDR3 DNA reads TGCGCCAGCAGCCAAGTGGGGCGCGCTAGTGGAAACAAAAACATTCAGTACTTC.

The CDR3 DNA is TGTGCCAGCTCACCCCGGGACAGGGGCAACAATGAGCAGTTCTTC. Translated, it gives CASSPRDRGNNEQFF. The chain uses TRBV18 and TRBJ2-1, with 10 bases lining up with TRBD1. The CDR3 covers 15 residues. Germline V CDR1 and CDR2: KGHSH, LQKENI. V shed 3 bases and J 5 bases; nucleotides not matched to a gene: 4.

The chain employs TRBV6-5 and TRBJ1-1, with 7 bases matching TRBD1. The CDR3 extends over 15 amino acids. V trimming: 5 bases; J trimming: 6 bases; junction bases outside the gene matches: 12. Germline loops: CDR1 MNHEY, CDR2 SVGAGI. This chain's CDR3 is CASSRTGWRVAEAFF. For the CDR3, the DNA is TGTGCCAGCAGTCGGACAGGCTGGCGAGTAGCTGAAGCTTTCTTT.

CDR3 nucleotide sequence: TGTGCCAGCAGCCCTAAGTCCCTCAATGAGCAGTTCTTC. Encoded protein: CASSPKSLNEQFF. The rearrangement joins TRBV7-9 to TRBJ2-1; D is unclear. V was cut by 5 bases and J by 6 bases, with 11 bases left in between. Germline CDR1 and CDR2: SEHNR and FQNEAQ (reference sequence). The CDR3 is made up of 13 amino acids.

The V and J genes are TRBV6-1 and TRBJ1-2, with D uncertain. The CDR3 extends over 12 amino acids. Trimming stripped 6 bases from V and 7 bases from J, with 12 bases between. CDR1 and CDR2 from the germline V gene are MNHNS and SASEGT. The CDR3 here is CASSSKRSGYTF. As DNA, the CDR3 is TGTGCCAGCAGCTCCAAAAGGAGTGGCTACACCTTC.

This clone has only one observation. The rearrangement links TRBV6-5 to TRBJ2-3; TRBD2 agrees at 8 bases. V lost 2 bases to trimming and J lost 1 base; unmatched junction nucleotides: 5. CDR1 and CDR2 from the germline V gene are MNHEY and SVGAGI. The CDR3 totals 16 residues. The CDR3 reads CASSYVPGGGTDTQYF. The CDR3 nucleotides are TGTGCCAGCAGTTACGTACCGGGGGGGGGCACAGATACGCAGTATTTT.

This clone showed up just a few times. The V gene is TRBV6-1, the J gene TRBJ2-7; TRBD1 might be the D (6 bases). The CDR3 totals 15 residues. Germline CDR1 MNHNS, CDR2 SASEGT. Trimming took 0 bases from V and 4 from J, leaving 13 bases between them. CDR3 DNA sequence: TGTGCCAGCAGTGAAGCGCACGGCAGGGGTTACGAGCAGTACTTC. As protein: CASSEAHGRGYEQYF.

The CDR3 here is CASSVVGSGGDTQYF. CDR3 in DNA: TGTGCCAGCAGCGTAGTCGGGAGCGGTGGCGATACGCAGTATTTT. The genes are TRBV9 and TRBJ2-3, with D possibly matching TRBD2 (6 bases). The CDR3 length is 15 residues. V lost 0 bases and J lost 6, with 14 bases in between. Per the germline V gene, CDR1 is SGDLS and CDR2 is YYNGEE. The entire variable domain, with the rest obtained from reference TRBV9 and TRBJ2-3, is as follows: DSGVTQTPKHLITATGQRVTLRCSPRSGDLSVYWYQQSLDQGLQFLIQYYNGEERAKGNILERFSAQQFPDLHSELNLSSLELGDSALYFCASSVVGSGGDTQYFGPGTRLTVL.

This chain links TRBV28 with TRBJ2-7, with D maybe TRBD2 (7 bases). The germline V and J ends were trimmed by 8 bases and 3 bases, with 32 bases remaining between them. The germline V gene encodes CDR1 MDHEN and CDR2 SYDVKM. CDR3 length: 19 residues. The CDR3 DNA sequence: TGTGCCAGCGAAAAGGGGGGGCCGGGATACCGGGAGAAAGGCTACGAGCAGTACTTC. As protein: CASEKGGPGYREKGYEQYF.

The chain uses TRBV9 and TRBJ2-7; 7 bases align to TRBD1. The CDR3 has 14 residues. V shed 3 bases, J shed 3 bases, and the junction held 6 bases outside the gene matches. The V gene's germline CDR1 is SGDLS and CDR2 YYNGEE. CDR3 sequence reads: CASSEAGTDYEQYF. The CDR3 nucleotides read TGTGCCAGCAGCGAGGCCGGGACAGACTACGAGCAGTACTTC. Together with reference TRBV9 and TRBJ2-7, the CDR3 gives the full variable domain: DSGVTQTPKHLITATGQRVTLRCSPRSGDLSVYWYQQSLDQGLQFLIQYYNGEERAKGNILERFSAQQFPDLHSELNLSSLELGDSALYFCASSEAGTDYEQYFGPGTRLTVT.

CDR3 coding DNA: TGTGCCAGTAGTATAACAGGCGTGGTAGCGGACTACGAGCAGTACTTC. Translated: CASSITGVVADYEQYF. V and J are TRBV19 and TRBJ2-7; the D gene is possibly TRBD2 (6 bases). Germline values: CDR1 LNHDA, CDR2 SQIVND (reference sequence). This CDR3 has 16 amino acids. Trimming removed 2 bases at V and 3 bases at J, with 17 bases between.

This CDR3 reads CASREGLAGGDQETQYF. In DNA, the CDR3 is TGTGCCAGCAGGGAGGGACTAGCGGGAGGAGATCAAGAGACCCAGTACTTC. The chain carries TRBV13 and TRBJ2-5; TRBD2 agrees at 15 bases. Germline CDR1 PRHDT, CDR2 FYEKMQ (reference sequence). J gave up 2 bases and V 6 bases, and 7 bases lay outside the gene matches. This CDR3 spans 17 amino acids.

This clone was seen a single time. The chain combines TRBV9 with TRBJ2-5; TRBD1 is a possible D gene (6 bases). Trimming took 0 bases from V and 0 from J, leaving 9 bases between them. This CDR3 has 15 amino acids. CDR1 is SGDLS and CDR2 is YYNGEE in the germline V gene. The CDR3 protein is CASSVGGRYQETQYF. The CDR3 bases are TGTGCCAGCAGCGTAGGGGGGCGGTACCAAGAGACCCAGTACTTC.

The table lists this clone with a few counts. The J gene is TRBJ2-5, the V gene TRBV28; 7 bases map to TRBD2. This CDR3 comprises 14 residues. Germline V gene lookup returns CDR1 MDHEN and CDR2 SYDVKM. Losses at the gene ends were 6 bases for V and 4 bases for J; bases not matched to a gene: 8. The CDR3 nucleotides read TGTGCCAGCAGGTCCCCCGGGGGGTCAGAGACCCAGTACTTC. This gives the protein CASRSPGGSETQYF.